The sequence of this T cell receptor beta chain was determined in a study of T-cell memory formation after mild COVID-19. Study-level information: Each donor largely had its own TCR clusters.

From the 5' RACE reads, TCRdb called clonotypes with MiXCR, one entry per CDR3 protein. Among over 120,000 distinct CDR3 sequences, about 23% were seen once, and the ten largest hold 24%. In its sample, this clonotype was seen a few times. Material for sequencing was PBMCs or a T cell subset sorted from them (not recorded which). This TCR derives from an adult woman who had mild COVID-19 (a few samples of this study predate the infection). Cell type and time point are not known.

This CDR3 reads CASSQGVLEGTQYF. In DNA, the CDR3 is TGCGCCAGCAGCCAAGGGGTTCTCGAAGGGACCCAGTACTTC. This rearrangement joins TRBV4-3 to TRBJ2-5; D uncertain. CDR1 is LGHNA, CDR2 YSLEER, per germline. Trimming shortened V by 1 base and J by 7 bases, and 13 bases separated the two germline ends. CDR3 length: 14 amino acids.